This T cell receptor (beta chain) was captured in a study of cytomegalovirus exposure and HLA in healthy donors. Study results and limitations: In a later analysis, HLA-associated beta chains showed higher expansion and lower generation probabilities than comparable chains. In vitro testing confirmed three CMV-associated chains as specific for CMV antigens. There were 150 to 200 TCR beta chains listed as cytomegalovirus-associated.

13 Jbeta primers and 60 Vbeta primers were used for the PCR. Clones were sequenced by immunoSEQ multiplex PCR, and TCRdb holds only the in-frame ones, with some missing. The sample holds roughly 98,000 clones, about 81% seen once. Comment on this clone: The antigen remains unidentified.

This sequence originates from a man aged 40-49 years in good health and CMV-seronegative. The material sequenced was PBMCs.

DNA for the CDR3: TGTGCCAGCACCACCTCGAGCAGGGGTGGCACCGGGGAGCTGTTTTTT. It encodes CASTTSSRGGTGELFF. V usage is TRBV9 and J usage is TRBJ2-2; D may be TRBD1 (6 bases). V gave up 6 bases and J gave up 4 bases, with 19 bases separating them. The CDR3 loop spans 16 amino acids. From germline, CDR1 is SGDLS and CDR2 YYNGEE.